These 29 T cell receptor beta chains originate from one sample sequenced in a study of chemoradiotherapy in HPV16-positive cancers. Sequencing used immunoSEQ multiplex PCR; TCRdb keeps in-frame clones, though not all of them. The table includes some 22,000 clones, roughly 84% detected once. Sequenced here: blood, sampled from a patient who underwent chemoradiotherapy. The receptors were gathered from a human donor with HPV-associated anogenital cancer.

This chain's CDR3 is CASSVRTGGHGELFF. In nucleotides, the CDR3 is TGTGCCAGCAGCGTACGAACAGGAGGTCACGGGGAGCTGTTTTTT. The chain joins TRBV9 to TRBJ2-2; D possibly uses TRBD1 or TRBD2 (5 bases each). The CDR3 sequence is 15 residues long. Germline V gene sequence: CDR1 SGDLS, CDR2 YYNGEE. The V and J ends lost 1 base and 7 bases respectively, with 14 bases between them.

CDR3 protein: CASSSQMQTSTDTQYF. In DNA, the CDR3 is TGTGCCAGCAGTTCCCAAATGCAGACTAGCACAGATACGCAGTATTTT. V usage is TRBV6-5 and J usage is TRBJ2-3; no reliable D call. Trimming removed 4 bases at V and 0 bases at J, with 14 bases between. Germline assignment: CDR1 MNHEY and CDR2 SVGAGI. The CDR3 runs 16 residues.

This clone was detected only once. The J gene is TRBJ2-5, the V gene TRBV7-9; D is possibly TRBD2 (6 bases). This CDR3 comprises 16 residues. CDR1 and CDR2 (germline): SEHNR, FQNEAQ (reference sequence). With 11 bases removed from V and 3 bases from J, the gap between germline ends came to 25 bases. The CDR3 reads CAVSGGISLVEETQYF. In DNA form, the CDR3 reads TGTGCCGTAAGCGGAGGGATAAGTTTGGTCGAAGAGACCCAGTACTTC.

The V gene is TRBV19, the J gene TRBJ1-5; D is uncertain. The germline CDR1 and CDR2 sequences are LNHDA and SQIVND (reference sequence). The ends were cut back, 8 bases at V and 0 bases at J, with 14 bases in the middle. The CDR3 consists of 15 residues. CDR3 residues: CASLAFKNSNQPQHF. The CDR3 nucleotides read TGTGCCAGTCTCGCCTTCAAAAATAGCAATCAGCCCCAGCATTTT.

This chain links TRBV7-2 with TRBJ2-5; D not resolved. V dropped 2 bases and J dropped 1 base, with 5 bases sitting between them. The CDR3 has 13 residues. Germline CDR1 reads SGHTA; CDR2 reads FQGNSA. The CDR3 nucleotides read TGTGCCAGCAGCTTATTGGTCCAAGAGACCCAGTACTTC. It specifies CASSLLVQETQYF.

The chain combines TRBV7-9 with TRBJ1-4, with no clear D. The V end was cut by 3 bases, the J end by 7 bases, with 18 bases between. The CDR3 has 16 residues. Germline values: CDR1 SEHNR, CDR2 FQNEAQ (reference sequence). This chain's CDR3 is CASSFDSGLRREKLFF. CDR3 coding DNA: TGTGCCAGCAGCTTCGATTCGGGCTTAAGGCGTGAAAAACTGTTTTTT.

This clone has more than one count but fewer than ten. The genes are TRBV7-9 and TRBJ2-7; D is ambiguous. CDR3 length: 13 residues. Germline V gene data show CDR1 as SEHNR and CDR2 as FQNEAQ (reference sequence). Trimming took off 4 bases at V and 4 bases at J, with 11 bases between the two ends. CDR3 protein: CASSSGNMYEQYF. CDR3 sequence (DNA): TGTGCCAGCAGCTCTGGGAACATGTACGAGCAGTACTTC.

The rearrangement links TRBV7-6 to TRBJ2-1; D tentatively reads TRBD1 or TRBD2 (6 bases each). Germline V lookup: CDR1 SGHVS, CDR2 FNYEAQ. V lost 1 base and J lost 0, with 16 bases in between. The CDR3 runs 18 residues. The CDR3 loop reads CASSLEGGWSSSYNEQFF. CDR3 nucleotides: TGTGCCAGCAGCTTAGAGGGGGGCTGGTCGAGCTCCTACAATGAGCAGTTCTTC.

This chain joins TRBV18 and TRBJ2-2, with 12 bases aligning to TRBD2. J lost 3 bases, V lost 3 bases, and 11 bases had no gene match. The CDR3 contains 19 residues. Germline-derived CDR1 and CDR2 are KGHSH and LQKENI. DNA for the CDR3: TGTGCCAGCTCACCGTCTCCTAGCGGGGGGGATCCATACACCGGGGAGCTGTTTTTT. Its protein product is CASSPSPSGGDPYTGELFF.

V and J are TRBV5-1 and TRBJ2-3; TRBD2 matches at 9 bases. J was trimmed by 1 base and V by 3 bases; bases with no gene match: 3. The CDR3 extends over 15 amino acids. Germline V CDR1 and CDR2: SGHRS, YFSETQ. The CDR3 nucleotides read TGCGCCAGCAGCTGGAAGCGGGGGGGCACAGATACGCAGTATTTT. It is translated as CASSWKRGGTDTQYF.

The J gene is TRBJ2-1, the V gene TRBV7-9; 9 nucleotides line up with TRBD2. The CDR3 covers 16 residues. Germline CDR1 is SEHNR and CDR2 is FQNEAQ (reference sequence). J gave up 6 bases and V 3 bases, and 9 bases lay outside the gene matches. The CDR3 nucleotides read TGTGCCAGCAGCTTGACTAGCGGTTCCCCTGCCAATGAGCAGTTCTTC. Its translation: CASSLTSGSPANEQFF.

This clone was detected only a few times. This sequence joins TRBV6-1 and TRBJ1-2; 11 nucleotides align to TRBD1. V shed 2 bases, J shed 2 bases, and the junction held 1 base outside the gene matches. The CDR3 consists of 15 residues. Germline V gene data show CDR1 as MNHNS and CDR2 as SASEGT. The CDR3 DNA is TGTGCCAGCAGTGAAAGGACAGGGGGCAACTATGGCTACACCTTC. Translating gives CASSERTGGNYGYTF.

The chain has TRBV7-2 and TRBJ2-5; 7 bases agree with TRBD1. The last part of the DNA fits TRBJ2-7 better; the J call may be wrong. This CDR3 contains 12 residues. CDR1 SGHTA and CDR2 FQGNSA come from the germline V gene. The CDR3 is CASEGAPREQYF. The DNA for the CDR3 is TGTGCCAGCGAGGGGGCCCCCCGCGAGCAGTACTTC.

V usage is TRBV4-3 and J usage is TRBJ1-5; D unclear. The CDR3 totals 13 residues. With 0 bases removed from V and 5 bases from J, the gap between germline ends came to 5 bases. Germline loops: CDR1 LGHNA, CDR2 YSLEER. DNA of the CDR3: TGCGCCAGCAGCCAAGATCGGGATCAGCCCCAGCATTTT. Amino acids: CASSQDRDQPQHF.

The CDR3 loop is CASSSLRDRGFNEQFF. The CDR3 coding sequence is TGTGCCAGCAGCTCGCTCCGGGACAGGGGATTCAATGAGCAGTTCTTC. This rearrangement joins TRBV7-2 to TRBJ2-1; TRBD1 matches at 10 bases. Germline assignment: CDR1 SGHTA and CDR2 FQGNSA. Unmatched junction bases numbered 9, after V lost 4 bases and J lost 6 bases. The CDR3 sequence is 16 residues long.

This chain uses TRBV7-2 with TRBJ2-7; 7 nucleotides line up with TRBD1. V was clipped by 5 bases and J by 9 bases; unmatched bases: 7. Germline V gene sequence: CDR1 SGHTA, CDR2 FQGNSA. The CDR3 has 12 amino acids. CDR3 loop: CASSQTGTVQYF. CDR3 bases: TGTGCCAGCAGCCAGACAGGGACGGTGCAGTACTTC.

The chain uses TRBV5-1 and TRBJ2-5; D not resolved. This CDR3 region has 12 residues. Germline lookup yields CDR1 SGHRS and CDR2 YFSETQ. The V end lost 4 bases, the J end lost 5 bases, and 9 bases lay between the germline ends. This CDR3 is CASSPALETQYF. The CDR3 region has the DNA TGCGCCAGCAGCCCGGCCCTGGAGACCCAGTACTTC.

V is TRBV5-5 and J is TRBJ2-3; possibly TRBD1 for D (6 bases). CDR3 length: 14 amino acids. V gave up 2 bases and J gave up 4 bases, with 11 bases separating them. In germline, CDR1 is SGHKS, CDR2 YYEKEE (reference sequence). This CDR3 is CASSLQGTPDTQYF. Here the CDR3 DNA reads TGTGCCAGCAGCTTACAGGGTACCCCAGATACGCAGTATTTT. Looking up the rest from reference TRBV5-5 and TRBJ2-3 gives the full variable domain: DAGVTQSPTHLIKTRGQQVTLRCSPISGHKSVSWYQQVLGQGPQFIFQYYEKEERGRGNFPDRFSARQFPNYSSELNVNALLLGDSALYLCASSLQGTPDTQYFGPGTRLTVL.

This chain connects TRBV11-2 to TRBJ2-3; possible D gene TRBD1, 6 bases. V was pared by 1 base and J by 2 bases, with 16 bases between. The CDR3 extends over 17 amino acids. Germline V gene data show CDR1 as SGHAT and CDR2 as FQNNGV. The CDR3 nucleotides read TGTGCCAGCAGCTTAGTAGTCCCAGGGGCCCTCACAGATACGCAGTATTTT. Residues: CASSLVVPGALTDTQYF.

The rearrangement links TRBV6-6 to TRBJ2-1; D remains ambiguous. The V end was cut by 6 bases, the J end by 8 bases, with 14 bases between. The CDR3 extends over 13 amino acids. Germline V gives CDR1 MNHNY, CDR2 SVGAGI (reference sequence). CDR3 sequence reads: CASSHPLAYEQFF. In nucleotides, the CDR3 is TGTGCCAGCAGCCACCCCTTAGCTTATGAGCAGTTCTTC.

The chain couples TRBV19 to TRBJ2-1; D is possibly TRBD1 (6 bases). CDR1 and CDR2 (germline): LNHDA, SQIVND (reference sequence). The CDR3 sequence is 16 residues long. V lost 7 bases, J lost 9 bases, and 25 bases lay in between. CDR3 sequence: CASTTPVGTQKGEQFF. DNA of the CDR3: TGTGCCAGTACCACTCCAGTAGGGACACAAAAGGGTGAGCAGTTCTTC.

The CDR3 loop reads CASSKGEKLFF. The CDR3 DNA reads TGTGCCAGCAGTAAAGGGGAAAAACTGTTTTTT. The V gene is TRBV6-9, the J gene TRBJ1-4; the D is unclear. Deletions cut 5 bases from V and 8 bases from J, with 6 bases between. This CDR3 is 11 amino acids long. Germline CDR1 is MNHGY and CDR2 is SVAAGI.

The V call is TRBV30, the J call TRBJ1-2; D gene unclear. The V end lost 3 bases, the J end lost 1 base, and 12 bases lay between the germline ends. The CDR3 runs 14 residues. Germline V CDR1 and CDR2: GTSNPN, SVGIG (reference sequence). CDR3 coding DNA: TGTGCCTGGAGCGGTAAATACAGTAACTATGGCTACACCTTC. This codes for CAWSGKYSNYGYTF.

The rearrangement uses TRBV29-1 and TRBJ2-1, with 9 bases lining up with TRBD2. The CDR3 totals 14 residues. Germline values: CDR1 SQVTM, CDR2 ANQGSEA. J was trimmed by 2 bases and V by 6 bases; bases with no gene match: 5. The CDR3 sequence is CSVDRLAAYNEQFF. In nucleotides, the CDR3 is TGCAGCGTCGACCGACTAGCGGCCTACAATGAGCAGTTCTTC.

V usage is TRBV30 and J usage is TRBJ2-5; 10 nucleotides agree with TRBD2. This CDR3 contains 22 residues. The V gene end was trimmed by 3 bases and the J gene end by 4 bases; junction bases not matched to a gene: 29. Germline-derived CDR1 and CDR2 are GTSNPN and SVGIG (reference sequence). CDR3 amino acids: CAWRPDRAKREGTMVPRETQYF. The CDR3 DNA reads TGTGCCTGGAGACCCGACAGGGCGAAGCGGGAGGGCACGATGGTACCAAGAGAGACCCAGTACTTC. The full variable domain, in which reference TRBV30 and TRBJ2-5 provide the parts outside the CDR3, is SQTIHQWPATLVQPVGSPLSLECTVEGTSNPNLYWYRQAAGRGLQLLFYSVGIGQISSEVPQNLSASRPQDRQFILSSKKLLLSDSGFYLCAWRPDRAKREGTMVPRETQYFGPGTRLLVL.

Only one count was recorded for this clone. The rearrangement joins TRBV2 to TRBJ2-7; TRBD2 matches 9 bases. V gave up 7 bases and J gave up 0 bases; unmatched junction bases: 10. CDR3 length: 16 residues. Germline V gene data show CDR1 as SNHLY and CDR2 as FYNNEI. The CDR3 DNA is TGTGCCAGCAACATCCCCCCTAGCGGGAACTCCTACGAGCAGTACTTC. This translates into CASNIPPSGNSYEQYF.

The chain recombines TRBV11-2 with TRBJ2-5; 13 bases are shared with TRBD2. This CDR3 contains 16 residues. V gave up 5 bases and J gave up 1 base; unmatched junction bases: 4. Germline CDR1 reads SGHAT; CDR2 reads FQNNGV. CDR3 amino acids: CASSAGTSGTQETQYF. DNA for the CDR3: TGTGCCAGCAGCGCTGGGACTAGCGGGACCCAAGAGACCCAGTACTTC.

The genes are TRBV18 and TRBJ2-7; D gene ambiguous. The length of the CDR3 is 13 residues. Trimming took off 0 bases at V and 2 bases at J, with 5 bases between the two ends. Germline assignment: CDR1 KGHSH and CDR2 LQKENI. In nucleotides, the CDR3 is TGTGCCAGCTCACCACCGGCAGCCTACGAGCAGTACTTC. Encoded protein: CASSPPAAYEQYF.

V is TRBV9 and J is TRBJ1-5; D unclear. The CDR3 covers 13 residues. CDR1 and CDR2 from the germline V gene are SGDLS and YYNGEE. Deletions cut 2 bases from V and 3 bases from J, with 6 bases between. The CDR3 is CASSVSPNQPQHF. In DNA, the CDR3 is TGTGCCAGCAGCGTTAGTCCCAATCAGCCCCAGCATTTT.